This entry lists 10 T cell receptor beta chains sequenced from one sample in a study of blood T cell repertoires in COVID-19. Sequenced by immunoSEQ multiplex PCR; TCRdb stores in-frame clones only, minus some. The table lists about 190,000 clones, about 88% of them singletons. The specimen was peripheral blood. These receptors were taken from a man aged 25-45 years with acute or convalescent COVID-19.

This chain joins TRBV12-3 or TRBV12-4 and TRBJ1-1; possible D gene TRBD1, 5 bases. The V gene lost 5 bases and the J gene lost 11 bases, with 18 bases spanning the gap. The CDR3 covers 13 residues. The CDR3 loop reads CASSNTRVVGAFF. The CDR3 coding sequence is TGTGCCAGCAGTAACACCAGGGTAGTGGGGGCTTTCTTT.

The chain couples TRBV7-8 to TRBJ2-7; 8 bases align to TRBD2. V shed 2 bases and J 2 bases; nucleotides not matched to a gene: 5. Germline CDR1 SGHVS, CDR2 FQNEAQ. The CDR3 consists of 15 residues. CDR3 protein: CASSLRLAGAYEQYF. CDR3 nucleotide sequence: TGTGCCAGCAGCTTAAGGCTAGCGGGCGCCTACGAGCAGTACTTC.

The chain couples TRBV7-8 to TRBJ1-5, with 7 bases lining up with TRBD1. The CDR3 is 16 residues long. Germline values: CDR1 SGHVS, CDR2 FQNEAQ. V dropped 4 bases and J dropped 3; count of bases not matched to a gene: 9. The CDR3 coding sequence is TGTGCCAGCAGCTCCCCGACAGGGTTGGTCAATCAGCCCCAGCATTTT. It is translated as CASSSPTGLVNQPQHF.

This chain uses TRBV4-2 with TRBJ2-1; TRBD2 matches 15 bases. The V segment lost 2 bases and the J segment 7 bases; nucleotides outside the gene matches: 3. The germline V gene encodes CDR1 LGHNA and CDR2 YNFKEQ. The CDR3 contains 16 residues. CDR3 residues: CASSQTGTSGRNEQFF. Here the CDR3 DNA reads TGTGCCAGCAGCCAAACCGGGACTAGCGGGAGGAATGAGCAGTTCTTC.

The V gene is TRBV27, the J gene TRBJ1-2; TRBD1 agrees at 11 bases. The junction had 13 bases not matched to a gene; V was cut back by 6 bases and J by 4 bases. Per the germline V gene, CDR1 is MNHEY and CDR2 is SMNVEV (reference sequence). The CDR3 covers 17 residues. CDR3 amino acids: CASSRSDRGQFGYGYTF. The CDR3 region has the DNA TGTGCCAGCAGCCGATCGGACAGGGGGCAGTTCGGCTATGGCTACACCTTC.

This clone was observed once. The chain uses TRBV18 and TRBJ1-2; a possible D gene is TRBD1 (5 bases). This CDR3 comprises 14 residues. Between the trimmed V and J ends, which lost 6 bases and 6 bases, there was a span of 17 bases. Germline V gives CDR1 KGHSH, CDR2 LQKENI. CDR3 sequence: CASSPRTREDGYTF. CDR3 sequence (DNA): TGTGCCAGCTCCCCCCGGACAAGAGAGGATGGCTACACCTTC.

The V call is TRBV2, the J call TRBJ2-3, with D possibly matching TRBD2 (5 bases). The germline V and J ends were trimmed by 11 bases and 6 bases, with 12 bases remaining between them. Germline V CDR1 and CDR2: SNHLY, FYNNEI. The CDR3 sequence is 11 residues long. The CDR3 spells CAGRSGDTQYF. The CDR3 DNA sequence: TGTGCCGGCCGGTCGGGGGATACGCAGTATTTT.

The CDR3 reads CASSLDPRTGRITEAFF. The CDR3 nucleotides read TGTGCCAGCAGCTTGGATCCGCGGACAGGCCGTATCACTGAAGCTTTCTTT. The chain employs TRBV7-2 and TRBJ1-1; TRBD1 matches at 7 bases. Germline CDR1 SGHTA, CDR2 FQGNSA. The CDR3 extends over 17 amino acids. V lost 3 bases, J lost 4 bases, and 14 bases stayed unmatched.

CDR3 amino acids: CASSLPGTGNNSPLHF. The CDR3, as DNA: TGTGCCAGCAGTTTACCCGGGACAGGGAATAATTCACCCCTCCACTTT. This chain uses TRBV28 with TRBJ1-6; 9 nucleotides agree with TRBD1. Germline V CDR1 and CDR2: MDHEN, SYDVKM. This CDR3 contains 16 residues. The J segment lost 5 bases and the V segment lost 2 bases, leaving 4 bases of the junction unmatched.

The rearrangement uses TRBV30 and TRBJ2-7; perhaps TRBD1 as D (5 bases). V was pared by 2 bases and J by 4 bases, with 24 bases between. CDR3 length equals 17 residues. Germline CDR1 and CDR2: GTSNPN and SVGIG (reference sequence). The CDR3 coding sequence is TGTGCCTGGAGTCCGGACACATTCCCCCGAAATTTATACGAGCAGTACTTC. Amino acids: CAWSPDTFPRNLYEQYF. The full variable domain, rest sourced from reference TRBV30 and TRBJ2-7, is SQTIHQWPATLVQPVGSPLSLECTVEGTSNPNLYWYRQAAGRGLQLLFYSVGIGQISSEVPQNLSASRPQDRQFILSSKKLLLSDSGFYLCAWSPDTFPRNLYEQYFGPGTRLTVT.